This T cell receptor beta chain was sequenced in a study of blood T cell repertoires in COVID-19. Study information: Spain, Italy and the United States supplied samples that represented acute and convalescent COVID-19. PBMCs, B-cell-depleted T cells, or T cells were the source of the cDNA or gDNA that made up the material.

Under the authors' procedure: The authors estimated nucleated cell counts from reference gene primer amplification. Data came from immunoSEQ multiplex PCR; TCRdb stores just in-frame clones and leaves some out. V, J and clone size were drawn from that table, and D and trimming were deduced from the DNA. This table holds around 300,000 clones, 83% found once. Points on this clone: Other nucleotide sequences in the sample specify the same CDR3.

The clonotype was recovered from a woman aged 45-60 years who had recovered from COVID-19. What was sequenced was peripheral blood.

CDR3: CASSPGTSGRGEQFF. CDR3 DNA: TGTGCCAGCAGCCCCGGGACTAGCGGGAGAGGTGAGCAGTTCTTC. The V gene is TRBV7-3, the J gene TRBJ2-1; TRBD2 aligns across 14 bases. The germline CDR1 and CDR2 sequences are SGHTA and FQGTGA. The CDR3 runs 15 residues. The V and J ends lost 5 bases and 9 bases, in that order; junction bases with no gene match: 6.